This TCR beta chain was recorded in a study of T cell responses to AZD1222 COVID-19 vaccine. Doses given second, at about 4 or about 12 weeks, were pooled. Comment on this clone: Its target is not known.

Trimming took 5 bases from V and 7 from J, leaving 9 bases between them. This CDR3 has 12 residues. CDR1 is SEHNR and CDR2 is FQNEAQ in the germline V gene (reference sequence). The repertoire was sequenced with immunoSEQ multiplex PCR; TCRdb's copy has only in-frame clones and lacks some. The table records about 130,000 clones, approximately 91% of them present only once. Points from the study as a whole: Donors in the cohort were predominantly white British and more often female, and clonal diversity was possibly underestimated. Unmutated variant regions are reportedly the target of nearly half of TCRs that are spike-specific. An increase in Spike-specific TCR breadth and depth was observed after two AZD1222 doses.

Sequencing used peripheral blood, obtained 28 days after the second AZD1222 dose. This TCR came from an adult who received the AZD1222 COVID-19 vaccine. The rearrangement uses TRBV7-9 and TRBJ1-5; weak D call: TRBD1 (6 bases). CDR3 residues: CASSPGGQPQHF. CDR3 sequence (DNA): TGTGCCAGCAGCCCCGGGGGCCAGCCCCAGCATTTT.